This TCR beta chain was sequenced for a study of T cell clonality in common variable immunodeficiency. Study conclusions and caveats: T cell subpopulation sequencing would be needed to explain CVID clonality. Compared with healthy controls, CVID subjects showed increased TCRbeta clonality, mostly in about a third. Links between repertoire features and CVID complications were heterogeneity-limited. Compared with controls, CVID subjects had fewer shared TCRbeta clones.

Clones were read by immunoSEQ multiplex PCR, and TCRdb kept only the in-frame ones, dropping some. This sample comprises around 55,000 clones, none seen once only. CDR1 SSHAT and CDR2 FNYEAQ come from the germline V gene (reference sequence). The CDR3 covers 15 residues. As concerns this clone: Antigen unknown. The read ends 3 residues early relative to the CDR3; the germline J gene fills the gap.

This chain links TRBV7-7 with TRBJ1-2; D gene uncertain. Sequencing was performed on peripheral blood mononuclear cells. This TCR was sampled from a person aged 18 to 75 in good health. Here the CDR3 reads CASSLAGDLTDTYTF. The DNA read from the CDR3 is TGTGCCAGCAGCTTAGCCGGGGATCTCACAGATACC.